The 11 T cell receptor beta chains below were found in one sample sequenced in a study of blood T cells in healthy people across ages. A second PCR of about 6 to 11 cycles used a sample-barcoded 5' primer and a J-beta primer mix. One entry per CDR3 protein results from TCRdb running MiXCR on the 5' RACE reads. The sample yields 800,000 to 1,300,000 distinct CDR3 sequences, under 30% seen once. The data were also submitted as part of a second study, on T cells of mothers and their children.

The source material was blood. The receptors originated from a girl aged 2 to 9 in good health.

This sequence joins TRBV7-9 and TRBJ2-7, with a possible D match to TRBD2 (5 bases). The CDR3 is made up of 14 amino acids. Germline CDR1 reads SEHNR; CDR2 reads FQNEAQ (reference sequence). The V end was cut by 4 bases, the J end by 2 bases, with 12 bases between. The CDR3 DNA sequence: TGTGCCAGCAGCTCATGGGAGCTCCCCTACGAGCAGTACTTC. It translates to CASSSWELPYEQYF.

The rearrangement uses TRBV12-3 or TRBV12-4 and TRBJ2-3; maybe TRBD1 (6 bases). The V gene lost 5 bases and the J gene lost 6 bases, with 15 bases spanning the gap. The CDR3 has 14 amino acids. CDR3 loop: CASSPTTGPDTQYF. The CDR3 DNA follows: TGTGCCAGCAGTCCTACCACAGGGCCGGATACGCAGTATTTT.

The chain carries TRBV7-2 and TRBJ2-7; no clear D. V lost 3 bases and J 0 bases, leaving 18 bases between the germline ends. The CDR3 has 17 amino acids. Germline V lookup: CDR1 SGHTA, CDR2 FQGNSA. As DNA, the CDR3 is TGTGCCAGCAGCTTTCCCCTACCAGCGAGGAGCTCCTACGAGCAGTACTTC. Its translation: CASSFPLPARSSYEQYF.

This sequence joins TRBV29-1 and TRBJ1-2, with a possible D match to TRBD1 (6 bases). Germline CDR1 reads SQVTM; CDR2 reads ANQGSEA. CDR3 length: 13 amino acids. The germline V and J ends were trimmed by 1 base and 8 bases, with 14 bases remaining between them. CDR3 nucleotide sequence: TGCAGCGTTGAAGTCCCCGGGGGGCGGGGCTACACCTTC. Protein sequence: CSVEVPGGRGYTF.

In its sample, this clonotype was seen a few times. The chain carries TRBV29-1 and TRBJ1-1; D remains unclear. The CDR3 length is 14 residues. Germline loops: CDR1 SQVTM, CDR2 ANQGSEA. V was shortened by 3 bases and J by 1 base, with 12 bases between the two germline ends. The CDR3 DNA sequence: TGCAGCGTTGAGGGAACAGACCAGAACACTGAAGCTTTCTTT. This translates into CSVEGTDQNTEAFF.

The rearrangement links TRBV28 to TRBJ1-5; D gene unclear. Germline loops: CDR1 MDHEN, CDR2 SYDVKM. This CDR3 region has 17 residues. Trimming removed 4 bases from V and 0 bases from J, with 16 bases in between. The CDR3 region is CASSSKGLIYSNQPQHF. Here the CDR3 DNA reads TGTGCCAGCAGTTCGAAGGGATTAATTTATAGCAATCAGCCCCAGCATTTT.

The V gene is TRBV4-3, the J gene TRBJ2-7, with D maybe TRBD1 (6 bases). Germline CDR1 LGHNA, CDR2 YSLEER. Trimming cost V 0 bases and J 5 bases, with 11 bases left between them. The CDR3 sequence is 14 residues long. The CDR3, as DNA: TGCGCCAGCAGCCAAGACAGACAGGACCACGAGCAGTACTTC. It codes for CASSQDRQDHEQYF.

This clonotype was counted between two and nine times. V is TRBV7-2 and J is TRBJ2-7; unclear D gene. Germline-derived CDR1 and CDR2 are SGHTA and FQGNSA. The CDR3 has 13 residues. Trimming stripped 4 bases from V and 4 bases from J, with 11 bases between. This CDR3 reads CASSWDPAYEQYF. CDR3 DNA: TGTGCCAGCAGCTGGGATCCGGCTTACGAGCAGTACTTC.

This chain joins TRBV12-3 or TRBV12-4 and TRBJ1-3, with D possibly matching TRBD1 (5 bases). CDR3 length: 13 residues. V lost 5 bases to trimming and J lost 6 bases, with 11 bases between them. The CDR3 sequence is CASSAGLLNTIYF. As DNA, the CDR3 is TGTGCCAGCAGTGCGGGACTCTTAAACACCATATATTTT.

The gene calls are TRBV18 and TRBJ2-3; maybe TRBD2 (6 bases). Germline CDR1 is KGHSH and CDR2 is LQKENI. V lost 3 bases and J lost 0, with 13 bases in between. The CDR3 contains 16 residues. DNA of the CDR3: TGTGCCAGCTCACCCCTAGCGACTCCTAGCACAGATACGCAGTATTTT. Encoded protein: CASSPLATPSTDTQYF.

This clonotype was seen a few times. This chain uses TRBV20-1 with TRBJ2-1; D gene unclear. CDR1 and CDR2 from the germline V gene are DFQATT and SNEGSKA (reference sequence). The V end was cut by 0 bases, the J end by 12 bases, with 18 bases between. The CDR3 is made up of 14 amino acids. The CDR3 bases are TGCAGTGCTAGAGAGGCCCCCCCCCGGCATGGGCAGTTCTTC. Its translation: CSAREAPPRHGQFF.